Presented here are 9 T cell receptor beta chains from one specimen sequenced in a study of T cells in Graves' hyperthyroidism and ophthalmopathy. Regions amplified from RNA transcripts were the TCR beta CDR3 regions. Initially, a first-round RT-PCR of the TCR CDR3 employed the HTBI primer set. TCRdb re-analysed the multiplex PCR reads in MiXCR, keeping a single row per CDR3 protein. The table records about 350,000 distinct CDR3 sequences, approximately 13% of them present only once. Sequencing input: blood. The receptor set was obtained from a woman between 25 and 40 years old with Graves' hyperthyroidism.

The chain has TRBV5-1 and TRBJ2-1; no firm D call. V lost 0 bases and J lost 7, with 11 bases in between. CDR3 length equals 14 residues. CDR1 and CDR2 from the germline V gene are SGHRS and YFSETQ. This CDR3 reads CASSLGLVLNEQFF. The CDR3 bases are TGCGCCAGCAGCTTGGGTCTAGTTTTGAATGAGCAGTTCTTC.

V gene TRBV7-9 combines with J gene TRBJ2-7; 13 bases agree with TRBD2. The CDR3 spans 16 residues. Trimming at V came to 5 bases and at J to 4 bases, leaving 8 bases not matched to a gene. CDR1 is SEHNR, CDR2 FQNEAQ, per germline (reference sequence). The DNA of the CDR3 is TGTGCCAGCAGCCGGACTAGCGGGAGAGGGAGGTACGAGCAGTACTTC. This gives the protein CASSRTSGRGRYEQYF.

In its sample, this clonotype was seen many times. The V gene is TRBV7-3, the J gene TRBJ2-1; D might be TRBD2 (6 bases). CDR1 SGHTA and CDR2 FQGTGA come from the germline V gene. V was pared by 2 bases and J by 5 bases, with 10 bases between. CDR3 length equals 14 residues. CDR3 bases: TGTGCCAGCAGCTTAGGGGGGTCCAACAATGAGCAGTTCTTC. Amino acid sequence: CASSLGGSNNEQFF. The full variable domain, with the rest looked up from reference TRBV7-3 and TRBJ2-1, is GAGVSQTPSNKVTEKGKYVELRCDPISGHTALYWYRQSLGQGPEFLIYFQGTGAADDSGLPNDRFFAVRPEGSVSTLKIQRTERGDSAVYLCASSLGGSNNEQFFGPGTRLTVL.

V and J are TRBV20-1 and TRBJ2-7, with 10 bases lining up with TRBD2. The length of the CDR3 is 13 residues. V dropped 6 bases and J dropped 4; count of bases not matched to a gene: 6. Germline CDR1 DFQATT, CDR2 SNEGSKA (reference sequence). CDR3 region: CSAEREGPYEQYF. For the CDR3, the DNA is TGCAGTGCCGAGCGGGAGGGCCCTTACGAGCAGTACTTC.

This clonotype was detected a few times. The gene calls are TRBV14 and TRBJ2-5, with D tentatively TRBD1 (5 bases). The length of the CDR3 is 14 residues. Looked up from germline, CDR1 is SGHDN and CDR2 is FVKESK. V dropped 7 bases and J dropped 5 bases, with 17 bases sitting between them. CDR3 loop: CASNPTGYGETQYF. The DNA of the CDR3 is TGTGCCAGCAACCCTACAGGTTATGGGGAGACCCAGTACTTC.

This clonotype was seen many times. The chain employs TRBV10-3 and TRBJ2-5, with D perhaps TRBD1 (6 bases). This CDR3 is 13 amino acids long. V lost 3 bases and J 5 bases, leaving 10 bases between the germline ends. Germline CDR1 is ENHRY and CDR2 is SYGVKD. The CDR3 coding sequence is TGTGCCATCAGTGACAGGGGTCGGGAGACCCAGTACTTC. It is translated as CAISDRGRETQYF.

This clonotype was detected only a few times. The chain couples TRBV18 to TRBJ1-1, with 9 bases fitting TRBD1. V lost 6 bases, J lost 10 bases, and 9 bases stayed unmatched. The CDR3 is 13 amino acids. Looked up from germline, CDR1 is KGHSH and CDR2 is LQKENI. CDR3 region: CASSESQGARAFF. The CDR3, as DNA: TGTGCCAGCTCGGAGTCACAGGGGGCGCGAGCTTTCTTT.

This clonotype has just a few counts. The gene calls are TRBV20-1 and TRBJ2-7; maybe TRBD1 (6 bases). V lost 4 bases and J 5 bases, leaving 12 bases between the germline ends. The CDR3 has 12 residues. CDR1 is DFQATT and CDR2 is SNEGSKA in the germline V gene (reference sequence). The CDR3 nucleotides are TGCAGTGCTATGGGTCAGGGGCACGAGCAGTACTTC. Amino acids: CSAMGQGHEQYF.

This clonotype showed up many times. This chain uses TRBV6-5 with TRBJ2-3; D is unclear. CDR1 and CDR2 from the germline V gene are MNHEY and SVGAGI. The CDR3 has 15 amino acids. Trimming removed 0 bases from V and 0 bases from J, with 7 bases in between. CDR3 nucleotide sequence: TGTGCCAGCAGTTACTCGTGGTCAAGCACAGATACGCAGTATTTT. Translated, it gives CASSYSWSSTDTQYF.